Listed below are T cell receptor beta chains from one sample, sequenced in a study of cytomegalovirus exposure and HLA in healthy donors. Profiled with immunoSEQ multiplex PCR; TCRdb holds only in-frame clones, not every one. The sample has some 95,000 clones; approximately 80% are singletons. The specimen was PBMCs. These receptors all stem from a woman aged 40 to 50 in good health and CMV-seronegative. CDR3s include the opening cysteine and the closing phenylalanine or tryptophan. D genes are given only for firm matches. A clone size is listed for some rows: how often the clone was seen (once, few, many), or a class if it is expanded.

abundance	d_gene	v_gene	j_gene	CDR3aa	CDR3nt
.	.	TRBV27	TRBJ2-1	CASSSTPSGEQFF	TGTGCCAGCAGTTCCACCCCCAGCGGTGAGCAGTTCTTC
.	TRBD2	TRBV20-1	TRBJ2-5	CGLAGPGTQYF	TGCGGACTAGCGGGGCCTGGGACCCAGTACTTC
few	TRBD1	TRBV6-5	TRBJ1-2	CASSYWDRGRVGYTF	TGTGCCAGCAGTTACTGGGACAGGGGTAGGGTTGGCTACACCTTC
.	TRBD2	TRBV7-8	TRBJ2-5	CASSPWTSGGQETQYF	TGTGCCAGCAGCCCCTGGACTAGCGGGGGCCAAGAGACCCAGTACTTC
.	.	TRBV14	TRBJ2-5	CASSLLERETQYF	TGTGCCAGCAGCTTACTGGAGCGCGAGACCCAGTACTTC
.	.	TRBV30	TRBJ2-5	CAWDRIEETQYF	TGTGCCTGGGACAGGATCGAGGAGACCCAGTACTTC
few	.	TRBV19	TRBJ2-7	CASSIDPYLREQYF	TGTGCCAGTAGTATAGATCCTTATCTGCGGGAGCAGTACTTC
.	TRBD1	TRBV19	TRBJ1-2	CASSVPQGARGYTF	TGTGCCAGTAGTGTTCCACAGGGGGCTCGGGGCTACACCTTC
.	.	TRBV6-1	TRBJ1-6	CASSLVEDNSPLHF	TGTGCCAGCAGTCTCGTCGAGGATAATTCACCCCTCCACTTT
.	.	TRBV7-2	TRBJ1-4	CASSLGQLNEKLFF	TGTGCCAGCAGCCTCGGACAGCTTAATGAAAAACTGTTTTTT
.	TRBD1	TRBV6-5	TRBJ1-1	CASSSTGANTEAFF	TGTGCCAGCAGCTCCACAGGGGCCAACACTGAAGCTTTCTTT
.	.	TRBV4-1	TRBJ1-5	CASSQDGLEGPGPQHF	TGCGCCAGCAGCCAAGATGGTCTGGAAGGCCCGGGGCCCCAGCATTTT
.	TRBD2	TRBV5-1	TRBJ2-5	CASRSGGSGETQYF	TGCGCCAGCAGAAGCGGGGGCTCAGGGGAGACCCAGTACTTC
once	.	TRBV7-6	TRBJ1-1	CASSLAEGPNTEAFF	TGTGCCAGCAGCTTAGCCGAGGGTCCGAACACTGAAGCTTTCTTT
.	.	TRBV4-1	TRBJ2-1	CASSPSGDEQFF	TGCGCCAGCAGCCCAAGCGGCGATGAGCAGTTCTTC